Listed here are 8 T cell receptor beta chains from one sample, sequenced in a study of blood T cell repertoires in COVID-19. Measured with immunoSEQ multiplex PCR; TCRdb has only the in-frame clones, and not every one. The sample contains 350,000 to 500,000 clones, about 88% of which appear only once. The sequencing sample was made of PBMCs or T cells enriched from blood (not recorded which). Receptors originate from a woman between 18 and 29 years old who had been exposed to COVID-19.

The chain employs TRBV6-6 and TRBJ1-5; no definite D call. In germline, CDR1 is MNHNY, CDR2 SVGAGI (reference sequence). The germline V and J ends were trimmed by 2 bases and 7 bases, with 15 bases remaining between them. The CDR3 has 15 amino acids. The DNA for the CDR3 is TGTGCCAGCAGTTACCAGGAACAAAATGGCCAGCCCCAGCATTTT. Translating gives CASSYQEQNGQPQHF.

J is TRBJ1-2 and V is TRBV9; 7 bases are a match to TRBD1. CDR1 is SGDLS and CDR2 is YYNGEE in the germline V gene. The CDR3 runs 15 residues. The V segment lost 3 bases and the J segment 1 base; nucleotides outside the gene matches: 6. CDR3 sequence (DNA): TGTGCCAGCAGCGCCAGGGGGAGAGGTAACTATGGCTACACCTTC. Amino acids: CASSARGRGNYGYTF.

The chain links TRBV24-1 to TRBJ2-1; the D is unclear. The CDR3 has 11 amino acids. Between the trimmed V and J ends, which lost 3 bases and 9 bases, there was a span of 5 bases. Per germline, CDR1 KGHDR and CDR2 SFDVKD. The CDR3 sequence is CATSDRVEQFF. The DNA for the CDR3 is TGTGCCACCAGTGATCGGGTTGAGCAGTTCTTC.

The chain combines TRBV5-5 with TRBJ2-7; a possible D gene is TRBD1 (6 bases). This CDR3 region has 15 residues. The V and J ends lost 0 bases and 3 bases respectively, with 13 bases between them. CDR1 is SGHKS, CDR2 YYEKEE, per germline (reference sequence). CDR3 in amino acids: CASSLETGPVYEQYF. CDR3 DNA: TGTGCCAGCAGCTTGGAGACAGGCCCCGTCTACGAGCAGTACTTC.

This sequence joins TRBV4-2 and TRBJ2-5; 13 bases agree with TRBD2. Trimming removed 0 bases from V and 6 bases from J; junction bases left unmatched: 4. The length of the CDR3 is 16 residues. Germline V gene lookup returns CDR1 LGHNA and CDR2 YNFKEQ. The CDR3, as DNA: TGTGCCAGCAGCCAAGAACTAGCGGGGGGGCCTAAGACCCAGTACTTC. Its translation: CASSQELAGGPKTQYF.

CDR3 in amino acids: CASSYRIREGQNIQYF. As DNA, the CDR3 is TGTGCCAGCAGTTACCGGATTAGGGAGGGACAAAACATTCAGTACTTC. V gene TRBV6-2 or TRBV6-3 combines with J gene TRBJ2-4; 7 nucleotides match TRBD2. The J segment lost 5 bases and the V segment lost 2 bases, leaving 9 bases of the junction unmatched. Looked up from germline, CDR1 is MNHEY and CDR2 is SVGEGT. This CDR3 region has 16 residues.

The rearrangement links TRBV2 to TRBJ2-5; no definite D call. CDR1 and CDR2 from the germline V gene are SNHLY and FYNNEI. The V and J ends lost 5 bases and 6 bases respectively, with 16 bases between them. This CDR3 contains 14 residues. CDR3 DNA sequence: TGTGCCAGCAGTCCCGGCCGCCTGGGCCAGACCCAGTACTTC. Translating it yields CASSPGRLGQTQYF.

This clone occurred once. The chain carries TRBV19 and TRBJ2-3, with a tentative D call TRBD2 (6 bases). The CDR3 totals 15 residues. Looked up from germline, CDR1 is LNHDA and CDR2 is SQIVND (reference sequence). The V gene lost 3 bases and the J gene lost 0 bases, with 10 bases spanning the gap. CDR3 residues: CASSILAPSTDTQYF. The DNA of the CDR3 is TGTGCCAGTAGTATTCTAGCGCCTAGCACAGATACGCAGTATTTT.